The next 8 T cell receptor beta chains were all read from a single sample in a study of metastatic and nonmetastatic thyroid tumors. TCRdb re-called the PCR reads via MiXCR. The repertoire holds 30,000 to 40,000 clones, with approximately 26% as singletons. Until they underwent thyroid surgery, no patient had received any treatment. The specimen sequenced was blood. The receptors come from a female donor with papillary thyroid cancer or a benign thyroid nodule (not recorded which). Some clones in this sample may be carry-over from other donors' samples.

This clone was observed many times. The J gene is TRBJ1-1, the V gene TRBV9; 9 bases align to TRBD1. Trimming cost V 4 bases and J 11 bases; bases outside gene matches: 18. CDR3 length: 16 amino acids. Germline loops: CDR1 SGDLS, CDR2 YYNGEE. The CDR3 region has the DNA TGTGCCAGCAGCAGATCCGGGACAGGGTATTCCGCCGGCGCTTTCTTT. Translated: CASSRSGTGYSAGAFF.

The rearrangement links TRBV11-2 to TRBJ2-7, with TRBD2 identical over 11 bases. Trimming took 5 bases from V and 6 from J; bases not matched to a gene: 15. Germline lookup yields CDR1 SGHAT and CDR2 FQNNGV. The CDR3 totals 17 residues. CDR3 residues: CASSHPAGGLAAREQYF. The CDR3 region has the DNA TGTGCCAGCAGCCATCCCGCGGGGGGACTAGCGGCTCGCGAGCAGTACTTC.

This clone was detected many times. The rearrangement joins TRBV5-6 to TRBJ1-5, with D unresolved. CDR1 SGHDT and CDR2 YYEEEE come from the germline V gene. The CDR3 covers 15 residues. The V end lost 0 bases, the J end lost 5 bases, and 12 bases lay between the germline ends. CDR3 nucleotides: TGTGCCAGCAGCTTGGGTGCTACAGAATATCAGCCCCAGCATTTT. Its translation is CASSLGATEYQPQHF.

The sample holds a few counts of this clone. The chain employs TRBV6-2 or TRBV6-3 and TRBJ1-2; a weak D match, TRBD1 (6 bases). The V gene lost 3 bases and the J gene lost 6 bases, with 20 bases spanning the gap. The CDR3 sequence is 16 residues long. The germline V gene encodes CDR1 MNHEY and CDR2 SVGEGT. CDR3 nucleotides: TGTGCCAGCAGTTATCGATCGACAGGTCGGGTCGATGGCTACACCTTC. It translates to CASSYRSTGRVDGYTF.

This clone has ten or more counts. The chain combines TRBV4-3 with TRBJ2-3; 10 bases agree with TRBD2. Germline CDR1 and CDR2: LGHNA and YSLEER. The CDR3 covers 17 residues. The trim removed 4 bases at V and 1 base at J, leaving 8 bases unmatched. The CDR3 coding sequence is TGCGCCAGCAGCCCTAACATCGGGACTAGCGGCACAGATACGCAGTATTTT. This translates into CASSPNIGTSGTDTQYF.

The genes are TRBV20-1 and TRBJ1-2, with a tentative D call TRBD1 (6 bases). There are 12 residues in the CDR3. Trimming pared 6 bases from V and 10 bases from J, leaving 18 bases between. Germline V lookup: CDR1 DFQATT, CDR2 SNEGSKA (reference sequence). The CDR3, as DNA: TGCAGTGCCCCGGCGGGGGGGGGCGTCTACACCTTC. Amino acids: CSAPAGGGVYTF.

Sample share makes this clone medium-sized. The chain employs TRBV27 and TRBJ2-1; 9 nucleotides match TRBD1. This CDR3 spans 16 amino acids. J gave up 1 base and V 8 bases, and 9 bases lay outside the gene matches. Germline V gives CDR1 MNHEY, CDR2 SMNVEV (reference sequence). The CDR3 nucleotides are TGTGCCAGCGGCTTGACAGGGGGTATTTCCTACAATGAGCAGTTCTTC. This translates into CASGLTGGISYNEQFF.

In this sample, this clone turned up a few times. The chain combines TRBV25-1 with TRBJ2-2; D is uncertain. The CDR3 contains 15 residues. Germline V CDR1 and CDR2: MGHDK, SYGVNS. V lost 6 bases and J lost 5, with 16 bases in between. The CDR3 here is CASRNPGSGTGELFF. The CDR3 bases are TGTGCCAGCAGGAATCCGGGCTCAGGTACCGGGGAGCTGTTTTTT.